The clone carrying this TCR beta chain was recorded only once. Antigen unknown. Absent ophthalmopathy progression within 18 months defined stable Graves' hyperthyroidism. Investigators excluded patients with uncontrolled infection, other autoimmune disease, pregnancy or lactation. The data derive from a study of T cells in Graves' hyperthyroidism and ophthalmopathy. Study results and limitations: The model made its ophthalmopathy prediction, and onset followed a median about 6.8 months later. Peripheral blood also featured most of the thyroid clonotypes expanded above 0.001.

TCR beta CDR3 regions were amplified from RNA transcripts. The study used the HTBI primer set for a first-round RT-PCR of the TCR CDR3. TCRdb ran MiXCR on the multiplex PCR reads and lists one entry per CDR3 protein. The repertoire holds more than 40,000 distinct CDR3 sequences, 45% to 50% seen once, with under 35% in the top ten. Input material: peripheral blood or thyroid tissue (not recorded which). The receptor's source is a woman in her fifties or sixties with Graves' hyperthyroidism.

CDR3 loop: CASSIGTENQPQHF. CDR3 DNA: TGCGCCAGCAGCATAGGGACGGAGAATCAGCCCCAGCATTTT. The V and J genes are TRBV5-1 and TRBJ1-5, with a possible D match to TRBD1 (5 bases). The CDR3 has 14 residues. The germline CDR1 and CDR2 sequences are SGHRS and YFSETQ. V was clipped by 4 bases and J by 4 bases, with 12 bases between them.